The 2 T cell receptor beta chains listed next were all sequenced from one sample in a study of T cell responses to AZD1222 COVID-19 vaccine (TCRdb year 2021). The library was produced with the immunoSEQ multiplex PCR assay. The table was pulled from immuneACCESS by TCRdb, which kept in-frame rearrangements only. Such tables lose some clones; where checked, under half of the loss comes from unresolved V genes, and the rest has no known cause. This sample comprises about 150,000 clones, under 95% of them detected only once. The top ten clonotypes cover about 7.5% of the sample. This specimen's time point label, interpreted: about 28 days (+/-7) after the second vaccine dose. The intended sense of this specimen's treatment or condition label: meningococcal conjugate vaccine given as trial control. The sequencing used peripheral blood, collected 28 days after the second dose of the MenACWY control vaccine. These receptors originate from an adult who received the MenACWY meningococcal vaccine as a control.

The gene calls are TRBV21-1 and TRBJ1-4; the table's D call, TRBD1, has no DNA check behind it. TRBV21-1 is a pseudogene segment. This CDR3 has 16 amino acids. This CDR3 reads CASTHPGQGTNEKLFF. The CDR3 DNA reads as TGTGCCAGCACCCACCCGGGACAGGGGACTAATGAAAAACTGTTTTTT.

A word on this clone: This sample includes further DNA sequences coding for the same CDR3. The V gene is TRBV18, the J gene TRBJ1-1; D is undetermined. The CDR3 is 13 residues long. The germline V gene has CDR1 KGHSH and CDR2 LQKENI. Trimming pared 1 base from V and 1 base from J, leaving 4 bases between. CDR3 sequence (DNA): TGTGCCAGCTCACCACTTCAGAACACTGAAGCTTTCTTT. It encodes CASSPLQNTEAFF.